This T cell receptor (beta chain) stems from a study of blood T cell repertoires in COVID-19 (dated by TCRdb to between 2020 and 2021). About the investigation overall: Samples from collaborators originated in the United States, Italy and Spain and spanned both the acute and convalescent phases of COVID-19. The repertoires were released in a freely available public database intended as a resource for research on the immune response to SARS-CoV-2. The samples were drawn from the first 160 participants of the ongoing ImmuneRACE study and from over 950 subjects provided by 6 global collaborators. The sample metadata nearly always contained a de-identified subject ID, COVID-19 status, age in years and sex. Deeply sampled blood TCRbeta repertoires from subjects exposed to, actively infected with, or recovered from COVID-19 were included in the dataset. The prospective study material was composed of cDNA or gDNA derived from T cells, B-cell-depleted T cells, or PBMCs. Where available, HLA class I and class II types were obtained from metadata supplied by the sample provider rather than from assay-based typing.

With regard to this clone: Its antigen is not yet known. Per-nucleotide qualities are absent, and no much larger clonotype sits a single base away.

The paper's findings and limits, for the study overall: The quantity of clinical and demographic metadata differed by source and by participant and was supplied without curation.

One collaborating source in Seattle enrolled patients during active infection and followed them longitudinally through the course of disease. Whole blood was collected in K2EDTA tubes by collaborating institutions according to the institutions' own protocols. For TCRbeta analysis, collaborators shipped samples in one of three forms: frozen whole blood, isolated PBMCs, or DNA extracted from either of those sample types. TCRbeta CDR3 regions were amplified from genomic DNA using the immunoSEQ Assay, a bias-controlled multiplex PCR. The paper's data handling went like this. Within the assay, amplification of reference gene primers was used to estimate how many nucleated cells each sample contained. Sequence reads were collapsed and filtered to measure the absolute abundance of every unique TCRbeta CDR3 rearrangement. For each sample, productive Simpson clonality was calculated as the square root of Simpson's diversity index over productive rearrangements. In TCRdb, the immuneACCESS table is reduced to in-frame sequences with V and J assigned. These tables do not hold every clone; where another copy was compared, an unresolved V gene accounts for under half, and the others remain unexplained. The D gene and trimming were derived from the DNA, and the V and J assignments and clone size from that table. The table for this sample lists approximately 170,000 clones; about 86% of them were counted only once. The top ten constitute approximately 11% of the sample.

The CDR3 contains 17 residues, cysteine and phenylalanine counted. The retained sequence is limited to the CDR3, 51 bases, with the frame set at the first base. From V the trimming removes 1 base and from J it removes 4 bases, while the gene matches leave 7 bases of the junction unaccounted for. Per the germline V gene, LGHNA is the CDR1 and YNFKEQ is the CDR2. The chain was built from TRBV4-2 and TRBJ1-1; 12 bases in between match TRBD1. The sample comprised peripheral blood. The TCR sequence derives from a woman in her fifties or sixties with COVID-19, enrolled during active disease. The nucleotide sequence is TGTGCCAGCAGCCAAGGAGGGACAGGGGGCGCGGTCACTGAAGCTTTCTTT. Translated, this is CASSQGGTGGAVTEAFF.